This entry is about one T cell receptor beta chain. Authors' methods: Amplification with reference gene primers provided the estimates of nucleated cell counts. Sequenced by immunoSEQ multiplex PCR; TCRdb stores in-frame clones only, minus some. V, J and clone size are taken as reported in that table, and D and trimming were inferred from the DNA itself. Among about 170,000 clones listed, roughly 86% were seen once. The sample belongs to a study of blood T cell repertoires in COVID-19. At the level of the study: Italy, Spain and the United States were the sources of the convalescent and acute COVID-19 samples. PBMCs, B-cell-depleted T cells, or T cells provided the cDNA or gDNA that made up the material.

In germline, CDR1 is MDHEN, CDR2 SYDVKM. CDR3 length: 18 amino acids. J lost 3 bases, V lost 4 bases, and 15 bases had no gene match. The material sequenced was peripheral blood. The rearrangement uses TRBV28 and TRBJ2-5; 9 bases match TRBD1. The source is a man aged 65 to 79 with acute or convalescent COVID-19. The CDR3 DNA follows: TGTGCCAGCAGTTACCACATCCGCCAGGGACAGGGTAAAGAGACCCAGTACTTC. It is translated as CASSYHIRQGQGKETQYF.